These T cell receptor beta chains were read from a single sample in a study of T cells in localized non-small cell lung cancer. Measured with immunoSEQ multiplex PCR; TCRdb has only the in-frame clones, and not every one. This sample yields about 3,700 clones, of which roughly 29% are seen a single time; around a tenth belongs to the top ten. The sequenced sample was normal lung tissue next to the tumor, obtained before any cancer treatment. These receptors all stem from a male donor at least 60 years old with stage III lung adenocarcinoma. CDR3s include the opening cysteine and the closing phenylalanine or tryptophan. Each record gives: CDR3 length, J gene, V gene, D gene, clone size, CDR3 protein, CDR3 DNA. A D gene is named only where the DNA matches it firmly. Expanded clones are given a class, and other clones once, few, many or no size at all.

14	TRBJ2-1	TRBV6-8	NA	NA	CASKGRSSYNEQFF	TGTGCCAGCAAGGGACGGAGCTCCTACAATGAGCAGTTCTTC
15	TRBJ2-5	TRBV11-3	NA	few	CASSLVRGKEETQYF	TGTGCCAGCAGCTTAGTTCGGGGGAAGGAGGAGACCCAGTACTTC
12	TRBJ2-1	TRBV6-8	TRBD2	NA	CVSGGSKNEQFF	TGTGTTAGCGGCGGGAGTAAAAATGAGCAGTTCTTC
14	TRBJ2-7	TRBV19	NA	NA	CASSIGLQSYEQYF	TGTGCCAGTAGTATAGGACTGCAATCCTACGAGCAGTACTTC
15	TRBJ2-1	TRBV28	TRBD2	few	CASSSLAGDSSEQFF	TGTGCCAGCAGTTCACTAGCGGGAGACTCGAGTGAGCAGTTCTTC
13	TRBJ1-1	TRBV6-8	TRBD1	medium-sized	CASSSSTPGQDFF	TGTGCCAGCAGTTCATCAACTCCGGGACAGGATTTCTTT
16	TRBJ2-2	TRBV11-3	NA	NA	CASSEGAGTGTGELFF	TGTGCCAGCAGCGAGGGGGCCGGGACTGGAACCGGGGAGCTGTTTTTT
14	TRBJ2-5	TRBV6-8	TRBD1	NA	CASSEQGTGETQYF	TGTGCCAGCAGCGAACAGGGGACCGGAGAGACCCAGTACTTC
15	TRBJ1-1	TRBV11-3	NA	NA	CASSQAFDRNTEAFF	TGTGCCAGCAGCCAGGCCTTTGACAGGAACACTGAAGCTTTCTTT
15	TRBJ1-1	TRBV28	NA	NA	CASSPREGRNTEAFF	TGTGCCAGCAGTCCCCGGGAGGGCCGGAACACTGAAGCTTTCTTT
14	TRBJ1-5	TRBV19	NA	NA	CASSIVQGGQPQHF	TGTGCCAGTAGTATCGTGCAGGGAGGTCAGCCCCAGCATTTT
18	TRBJ1-1	TRBV19	NA	NA	CASHASQGALPSYTEAFF	TGTGCCAGCCACGCCAGCCAGGGCGCACTACCTTCATACACTGAAGCTTTCTTT
15	TRBJ2-7	TRBV2	TRBD2	few	CASGTSGRSSYEQYF	TGTGCCAGCGGGACTAGCGGGAGGTCATCCTACGAGCAGTACTTC
16	TRBJ2-1	TRBV6-8	TRBD2	NA	CASSYQGVAGVNEQFF	TGTGCCAGCAGTTACCAGGGGGTAGCGGGAGTGAATGAGCAGTTCTTC
16	TRBJ2-3	TRBV6-8	TRBD2	few	CATLGWEGTSGGTQYF	TGTGCCACCCTCGGGTGGGAAGGGACTAGCGGTGGTACGCAGTATTTT
17	TRBJ2-7	TRBV1	NA	few	CTSSQECRRVGPYEQYF	TGCACCAGCAGCCAAGAGTGTCGGCGGGTGGGGCCCTACGAGCAGTACTTC
12	TRBJ2-1	TRBV29-1	NA	NA	CSVATGYNEQFF	TGCAGCGTCGCTACAGGGTACAATGAGCAGTTCTTC
17	TRBJ1-2	TRBV19	NA	NA	CASSPERGVGANYGYTF	TGTGCCAGTAGTCCCGAACGAGGGGTCGGGGCTAACTATGGCTACACCTTC
13	TRBJ2-7	TRBV6-8	TRBD1	NA	CASTDRGRYEQYF	TGTGCCAGCACCGACAGGGGCAGATACGAGCAGTACTTC
15	TRBJ1-1	TRBV9	NA	few	CASSIGVLQGTEAFF	TGTGCCAGCTCCATTGGGGTATTACAGGGTACTGAAGCTTTCTTT